This TCR beta chain was sequenced in a study of cytomegalovirus exposure and HLA in healthy donors. Study context: A data release that came early held approximately 92 million unique TCRs from HLA-typed donors. Notes on the study in general: The listing of approximately 160 TCR beta chains classed them as cytomegalovirus-associated.

About this clone: The target antigen is unknown. The same CDR3 also results from other DNA sequences found in this sample.

PCR amplification relied on 60 Vbeta primers (plus 13 Jbeta primers). Study processing details: An analysis that came later counted some 81 million unique TCR beta chains, 10 million to 11 million shared. The repertoire was sequenced with immunoSEQ multiplex PCR; TCRdb's copy has only in-frame clones and lacks some. Clone size and the V and J calls come from that table; the DNA yielded D and trimming. The data show about 110,000 clones, around 86% seen once. This CDR3 is 15 amino acids long. CDR1 SGHRS and CDR2 YFSETQ come from the germline V gene. V shed 2 bases, J shed 7 bases, and the junction held 9 bases outside the gene matches. Each donor was nominally healthy when sampled (though unrecorded immune exposures were likely).

Input material: PBMCs. The clonotype originates from a woman between 25 and 40 years old in good health and CMV-seronegative. The chain couples TRBV5-1 to TRBJ2-7; 10 bases fit TRBD2. CDR3 residues: CASSLPGLASSEQYF. The CDR3, as DNA: TGCGCCAGCAGCTTACCGGGACTAGCGTCTAGTGAGCAGTACTTC. The entire variable domain, with the rest obtained from reference TRBV5-1 and TRBJ2-7, is as follows: KAGVTQTPRYLIKTRGQQVTLSCSPISGHRSVSWYQQTPGQGLQFLFEYFSETQRNKGNFPGRFSGRQFSNSRSEMNVSTLELGDSALYLCASSLPGLASSEQYFGPGTRLTVT.